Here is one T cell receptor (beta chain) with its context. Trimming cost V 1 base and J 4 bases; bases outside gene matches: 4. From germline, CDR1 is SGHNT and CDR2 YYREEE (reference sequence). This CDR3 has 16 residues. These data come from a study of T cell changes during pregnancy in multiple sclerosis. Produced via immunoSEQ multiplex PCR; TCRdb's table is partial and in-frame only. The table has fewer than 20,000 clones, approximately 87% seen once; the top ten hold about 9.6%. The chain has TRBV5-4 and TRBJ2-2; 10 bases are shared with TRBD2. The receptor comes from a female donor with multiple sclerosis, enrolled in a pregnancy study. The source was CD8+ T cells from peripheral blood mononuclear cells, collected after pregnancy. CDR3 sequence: CASSLRAGGPTGELFF. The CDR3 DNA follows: TGTGCCAGCAGCTTGCGAGCGGGGGGGCCCACCGGGGAGCTGTTTTTT.